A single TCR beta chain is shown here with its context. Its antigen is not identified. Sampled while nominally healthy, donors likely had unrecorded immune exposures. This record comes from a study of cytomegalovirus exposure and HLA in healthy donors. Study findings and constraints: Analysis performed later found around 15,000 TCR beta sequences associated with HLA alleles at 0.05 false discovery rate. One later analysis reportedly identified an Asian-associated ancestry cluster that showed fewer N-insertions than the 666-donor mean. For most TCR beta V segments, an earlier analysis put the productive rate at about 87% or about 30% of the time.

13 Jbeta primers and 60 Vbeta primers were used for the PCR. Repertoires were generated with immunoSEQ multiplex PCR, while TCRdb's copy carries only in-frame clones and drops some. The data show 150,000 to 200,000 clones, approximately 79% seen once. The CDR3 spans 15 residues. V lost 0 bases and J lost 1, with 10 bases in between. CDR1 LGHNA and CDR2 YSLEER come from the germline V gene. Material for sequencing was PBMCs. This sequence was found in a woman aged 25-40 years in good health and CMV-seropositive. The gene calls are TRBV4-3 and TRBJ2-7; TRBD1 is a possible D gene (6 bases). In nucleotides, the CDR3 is TGCGCCAGCAGCCAAGACCGAGGACAGTCCTACGAGCAGTACTTC. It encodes CASSQDRGQSYEQYF.